In its sample, the clone carrying this T cell receptor beta chain was seen a few times. No antigen is known for it. V was clipped by 2 bases and J by 3 bases; unmatched bases: 6. Germline CDR1 reads KGHSH; CDR2 reads LQKENI. This CDR3 has 15 residues. The sample is drawn from a study of response to subunit inactivated influenza vaccine. TCRdb independently ran MiXCR on the RT-PCR reads; one entry per CDR3 protein. The sample consists of around 850,000 distinct CDR3 sequences, roughly 20% of them appearing once. Broader study findings: The study's authors posited that every seasonal influenza vaccination enlists few new T cells.

This TCR derives from a man aged 50-59 years who received an inactivated influenza vaccine. The J gene is TRBJ2-7, the V gene TRBV18; 8 positions match TRBD2. This sample comprised PBMCs from blood, obtained 4 to 6 days after vaccination. The CDR3 DNA is TGTGCCAGCTCACCATCAGCGGGGGCTAACTACGAGCAGTACTTC. Protein product: CASSPSAGANYEQYF. Combining the CDR3 with reference TRBV18 and TRBJ2-7 gives the whole variable domain NAGVMQNPRHLVRRRGQEARLRCSPMKGHSHVYWYRQLPEEGLKFMVYLQKENIIDESGMPKERFSAEFPKEGPSILRIQQVVRGDSAAYFCASSPSAGANYEQYFGPGTRLTVT.